This TCR beta chain was observed in a study of blood T cells in healthy people across ages. Study as a whole: Using template switching, researchers captured about one barcoded beta molecule for each two T cells.

Whole-study findings and limits: Measured against age, TCR beta diversity per million T cells decreased in a roughly linear manner.

Comments on this clonotype: What it binds is not known.

A J-beta primer mix and a sample-barcoded 5' primer were used in a second PCR of about 7 to 12 cycles. Each sample provided no less than 2.5 million CDR3-containing paired-end reads. TCRdb redid the calling of the 5' RACE reads with MiXCR, one entry per CDR3 protein. The sample holds over 1,300,000 distinct CDR3 sequences; roughly 59% are singletons and the top ten take 5% to 7%. Trimming removed 3 bases at V and 2 bases at J, with 9 bases between. The CDR3 length is 13 residues. The germline V gene has CDR1 DFQATT and CDR2 SNEGSKA (reference sequence). This receptor was taken from a young man in good health. Specimen: blood. The V call is TRBV20-1, the J call TRBJ2-3; TRBD2 might be the D (5 bases). The CDR3 DNA is TGCAGTGCTAGTAAGCGGAACACAGATACGCAGTATTTT. Translation: CSASKRNTDTQYF.